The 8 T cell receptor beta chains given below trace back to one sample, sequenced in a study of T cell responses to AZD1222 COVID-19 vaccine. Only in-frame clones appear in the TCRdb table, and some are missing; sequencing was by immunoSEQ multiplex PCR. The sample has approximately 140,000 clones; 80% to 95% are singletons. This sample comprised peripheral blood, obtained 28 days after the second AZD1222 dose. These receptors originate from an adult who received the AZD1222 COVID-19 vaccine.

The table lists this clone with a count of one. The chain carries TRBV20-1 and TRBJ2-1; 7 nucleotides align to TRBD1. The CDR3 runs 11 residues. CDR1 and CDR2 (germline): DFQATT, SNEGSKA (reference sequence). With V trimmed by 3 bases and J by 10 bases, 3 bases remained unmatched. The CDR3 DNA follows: TGCAGTGCTAGCGTACAGGGGGAGCAGTTCTTC. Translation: CSASVQGEQFF.

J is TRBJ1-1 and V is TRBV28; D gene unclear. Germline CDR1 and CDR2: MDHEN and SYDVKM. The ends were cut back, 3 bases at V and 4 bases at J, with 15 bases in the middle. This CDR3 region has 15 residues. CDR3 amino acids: CASSLRSNWGTEAFF. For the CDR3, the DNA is TGTGCCAGCAGTTTGCGGTCCAACTGGGGCACTGAAGCTTTCTTT.

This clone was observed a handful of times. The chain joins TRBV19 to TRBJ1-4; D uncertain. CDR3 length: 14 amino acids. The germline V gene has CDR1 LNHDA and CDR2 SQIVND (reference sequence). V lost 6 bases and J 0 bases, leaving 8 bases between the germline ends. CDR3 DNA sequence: TGTGCCAGTAGCCCTGGGGCAACTAATGAAAAACTGTTTTTT. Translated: CASSPGATNEKLFF. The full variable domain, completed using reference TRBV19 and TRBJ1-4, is DGGITQSPKYLFRKEGQNVTLSCEQNLNHDAMYWYRQDPGQGLRLIYYSQIVNDFQKGDIAEGYSVSREKKESFPLTVTSAQKNPTAFYLCASSPGATNEKLFFGSGTQLSVL.

The chain's CDR3 is CASSLGGRGTGELFF. CDR3 coding DNA: TGTGCCAGCAGCTTGGGGGGACGCGGGACCGGGGAGCTGTTTTTT. This chain uses TRBV7-3 with TRBJ2-2, with D possibly TRBD2 on 6 matching bases. CDR1 SGHTA and CDR2 FQGTGA come from the germline V gene. The V end was cut by 3 bases, the J end by 5 bases, with 13 bases between. This CDR3 has 15 residues.

The CDR3 DNA reads TGTGCCAGCGTCGGTGGGGCCCGGGAGACCCAGTACTTC. Residues: CASVGGARETQYF. The V and J genes are TRBV3-1 (or the pseudogene TRBV3-2) and TRBJ2-5, with D possibly matching TRBD1 (5 bases). V was trimmed by 8 bases and J by 5 bases, leaving 15 bases between them. Germline V gene lookup returns CDR1 LGHDT and CDR2 YNNKEL (reference sequence). The CDR3 consists of 13 residues.

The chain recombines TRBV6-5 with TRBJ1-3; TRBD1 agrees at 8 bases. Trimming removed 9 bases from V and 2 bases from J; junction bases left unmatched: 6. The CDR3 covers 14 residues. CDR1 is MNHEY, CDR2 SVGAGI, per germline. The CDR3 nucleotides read TGTGCCAGTACCCGGACAGGGACTGGAAACACCATATATTTT. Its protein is CASTRTGTGNTIYF.

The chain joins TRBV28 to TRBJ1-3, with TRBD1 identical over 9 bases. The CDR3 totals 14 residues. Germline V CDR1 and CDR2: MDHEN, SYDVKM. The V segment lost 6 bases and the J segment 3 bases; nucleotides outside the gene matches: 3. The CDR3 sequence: CASSGTGNGNTIYF. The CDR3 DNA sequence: TGTGCCAGCAGCGGGACAGGGAATGGAAACACCATATATTTT.

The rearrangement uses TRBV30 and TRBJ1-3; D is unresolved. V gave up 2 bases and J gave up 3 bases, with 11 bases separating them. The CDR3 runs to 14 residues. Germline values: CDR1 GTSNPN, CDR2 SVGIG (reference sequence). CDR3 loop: CAWSPSTIGNTIYF. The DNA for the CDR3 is TGTGCCTGGAGTCCCAGCACCATTGGAAACACCATATATTTT.